This T cell receptor beta chain is from a study of blood T cell repertoires in COVID-19. Study as a whole: Acute-phase and convalescent COVID-19 samples originated in the United States, Italy and Spain.

Trimming shortened V by 5 bases and J by 9 bases, and 20 bases separated the two germline ends. The CDR3 is 15 amino acids. CDR1 and CDR2 (germline): SGHTA, FQGNSA. Source study methods: Nucleated cell counts were estimated from reference gene primer amplification. Sequencing used immunoSEQ multiplex PCR; TCRdb keeps in-frame clones, though not all of them. D and trimming were read from the DNA, whereas the V and J calls and clone size are those reported in that table. Seen here are around 260,000 clones, around 86% observed once, and the top ten hold less than 3%. What was sequenced was peripheral blood. J is TRBJ2-1 and V is TRBV7-2, with a possible D match to TRBD2 (6 bases). This TCR derives from a woman aged 25 to 45 with active or convalescent COVID-19. The CDR3 DNA follows: TGTGCCAGCAGCCCTAGCTGGCGTCGGGGAGGTGAGCAGTTCTTC. This encodes CASSPSWRRGGEQFF.